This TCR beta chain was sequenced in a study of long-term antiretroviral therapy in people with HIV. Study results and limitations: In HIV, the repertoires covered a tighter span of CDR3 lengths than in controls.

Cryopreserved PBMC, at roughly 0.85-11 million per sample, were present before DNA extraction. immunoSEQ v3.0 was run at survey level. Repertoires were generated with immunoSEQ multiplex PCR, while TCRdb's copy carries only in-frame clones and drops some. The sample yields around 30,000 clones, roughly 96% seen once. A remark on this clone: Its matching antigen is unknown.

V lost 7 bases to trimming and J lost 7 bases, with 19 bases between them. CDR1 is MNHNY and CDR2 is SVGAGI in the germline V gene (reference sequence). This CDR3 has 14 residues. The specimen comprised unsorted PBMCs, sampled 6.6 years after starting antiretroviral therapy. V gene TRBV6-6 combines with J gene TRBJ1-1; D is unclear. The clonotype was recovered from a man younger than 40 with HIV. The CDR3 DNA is TGTGCCAGCACTCAGGTCCCTCGGCAGATTGAAGCTTTCTTT. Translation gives CASTQVPRQIEAFF.